The clone carrying this T cell receptor beta chain has at least ten counts. The protocol attached unique molecular identifiers to individual cDNA molecules. TCRdb recomputed calls from the 5' RACE reads with MiXCR, one row per CDR3 protein. The repertoire includes 25,000 to 35,000 distinct CDR3 sequences, 3.9% of them detected once, and around 8.5% sits in the top ten. The data are from a study of early T cells in non-severe SARS-CoV-2 infection. The clonotype was recovered from an adult who was a healthcare worker with PCR-confirmed SARS-CoV-2 infection or an uninfected control (not recorded which). Material for sequencing was whole blood.

CDR3 residues: CSAREGGRRVRNTEAFF. Written as DNA, the CDR3 is TGCAGTGCTAGAGAGGGCGGGAGACGAGTACGGAACACTGAAGCTTTCTTT. The V gene is TRBV20-1, the J gene TRBJ1-1, with unresolved D. Trimming pared 0 bases from V and 1 base from J, leaving 18 bases between. This CDR3 region has 17 residues. CDR1 is DFQATT, CDR2 SNEGSKA, per germline (reference sequence).